This T cell receptor beta chain comes out of a study of graft-versus-host responses after intestinal transplantation. Study-wide points: GvH clones turned up in recipient marrow; some had shown up first in ileum or blood.

This clone showed up just a few times. The antigen is unknown. The data were produced by immunoSEQ multiplex PCR, yet TCRdb's version contains in-frame clones alone and is incomplete. The sample lists about 98,000 clones, approximately 85% occurring once. This CDR3 has 14 amino acids. Germline V gene sequence: CDR1 MDHEN, CDR2 SYDVKM. Trimming pared 3 bases from V and 10 bases from J, leaving 13 bases between. The sample in question was PBMCs, obtained 255 days after intestinal transplant. The gene calls are TRBV28 and TRBJ1-6; D is possibly TRBD1 (6 bases). This TCR was sampled from a human patient who received an intestinal transplant, so some T cells may come from the graft donor. The CDR3 is CASSFTGGGSPLHF. CDR3 DNA sequence: TGTGCCAGCAGTTTCACCGGCGGGGGCTCACCCCTCCACTTT.